This T cell receptor (beta chain) came from a study of identical twins. Study-wide points: Diverse VJ usage suggested most zero-insertion clonotypes were not invariant T cells. Out-of-frame beta chain sequences displayed weaker excess sharing between twins.

TCRdb processed the 5' RACE reads anew with MiXCR; each CDR3 protein has one entry. The data contain about 700,000 distinct CDR3 sequences, 8.6% of them singletons. The CDR3 runs 12 residues. Germline CDR1 is MGHDK and CDR2 is SYGVNS. With regard to this clonotype: Its target is not known.

A further study also used this sample, focusing on yellow fever vaccine responses in identical twins.

The chain is built from TRBV25-1 and TRBJ2-6; D possibly corresponds to TRBD1 (6 bases). The receptor was isolated from a woman under 30 in good health. The sample consisted of PBMCs. The CDR3 loop reads CYTGSGANVLTF. The CDR3 DNA reads as TGTTACACAGGGTCTGGGGCCAACGTCCTGACTTTC.